These 19 T cell receptor beta chains originate from one sample sequenced in a study of molecular identifiers for immune sequencing clone quantification. TCRdb passed the PCR reads through MiXCR, listing each CDR3 protein once. This sample has a few hundred thousand distinct CDR3 sequences, with about 21% found just once. What was sequenced was naive CD8+ T cells from blood, with Jurkat cell RNA spiked in. Subset of the sample: FACS-sorted CD8+CD4-CCR7+CD45RA+ naive T cells. All receptors derive from a human donor in good health. Some libraries in this study had Jurkat cell RNA spiked in.

A remark on this clonotype: One end of the junction is discordant with germline, which a read error may explain. This sequence joins TRBV27 and TRBJ2-2, with 9 bases lining up with TRBD1. The CDR3 loop spans 16 amino acids. Germline loops: CDR1 MNHEY, CDR2 SMNVEV (reference sequence). As DNA, the CDR3 is TGTGCCAGGAGTTCCAGACAGGGGGCGAACACCGGGGAGCTGTTTTTT. This sequence encodes CARSSRQGANTGELFF.

Comment on this clonotype: The junction shows a germline mismatch at one end, possibly a read error. This chain links TRBV5-1 with TRBJ2-3; possibly TRBD1 for D (8 bases). CDR1 SGHRS and CDR2 YFSETQ come from the germline V gene. CDR3 size: 15 residues. CDR3 loop: CVSSGTGGSTDTQYF. The DNA for the CDR3 is TGCGTCAGCAGCGGGACAGGTGGTAGCACAGATACGCAGTATTTT.

The chain recombines TRBV30 with TRBJ1-1; 8 nucleotides align to TRBD1. This CDR3 is 13 amino acids long. Losses at the gene ends were 2 bases for V and 6 bases for J; bases not matched to a gene: 5. Germline CDR1 is GTSNPN and CDR2 is SVGIG (reference sequence). The CDR3 sequence is CAWSWTGISEAFF. CDR3 bases: TGTGCCTGGAGTTGGACAGGGATATCTGAAGCTTTCTTT.

The chain employs TRBV20-1 and TRBJ2-7; 11 bases match TRBD2. Germline CDR1 reads DFQATT; CDR2 reads SNEGSKA (reference sequence). Unmatched junction bases numbered 9, after V lost 5 bases and J lost 3 bases. The length of the CDR3 is 15 residues. In nucleotides, the CDR3 is TGCAGTGCTCGTAGCTCCGGGACTAGCGGCTACGAGCAGTACTTC. Its protein product is CSARSSGTSGYEQYF.

In its sample, this clonotype was seen many times. The rearrangement uses TRBV7-9 and TRBJ2-3; the match to TRBD2 covers 11 bases. This CDR3 comprises 16 residues. J lost 0 bases, V lost 5 bases, and 4 bases had no gene match. Germline lookup yields CDR1 SEHNR and CDR2 FQNEAQ (reference sequence). The CDR3 sequence: CASSIWTSGSTDTQYF. The DNA of the CDR3 is TGTGCCAGCAGCATCTGGACTAGCGGGAGCACAGATACGCAGTATTTT.

At least ten counts were recorded for this clonotype. The gene calls are TRBV5-1 and TRBJ2-7; D remains unclear. V gave up 4 bases and J gave up 4 bases, with 12 bases separating them. The V gene's germline CDR1 is SGHRS and CDR2 YFSETQ. CDR3 length: 13 residues. The CDR3 bases are TGCGCCAGCAGCCTAAACGACGGGTACGAGCAGTACTTC. Translated, it gives CASSLNDGYEQYF.

The sample holds a few counts of this clonotype. The V and J genes are TRBV11-2 and TRBJ2-7; D may correspond to TRBD1 or TRBD2 (6 bases each). V was trimmed by 4 bases and J by 2 bases, leaving 18 bases between them. CDR3 length equals 16 residues. Germline assignment: CDR1 SGHAT and CDR2 FQNNGV. CDR3 sequence: CASSYIGGGWAYEQYF. The CDR3 nucleotides are TGTGCCAGCAGCTATATCGGAGGGGGGTGGGCCTACGAGCAGTACTTC.

This clonotype has only one observation. This may stem from a read error, because a much larger clone lies one nucleotide away. The V gene is TRBV6-5, the J gene TRBJ1-4; 9 bases agree with TRBD1. V was pared by 6 bases and J by 12 bases, with 11 bases of the junction left unmatched. In germline, CDR1 is MNHEY, CDR2 SVGAGI. The CDR3 has 14 amino acids. The CDR3 DNA sequence: TGTGCCAGCAGCCCGGACAGGGGAGGGGAAGAACTGTTTTTT. This codes for CASSPDRGGEELFF.

This clonotype showed up many times. This sequence joins TRBV2 and TRBJ1-1; D is unresolved. Germline V gene lookup returns CDR1 SNHLY and CDR2 FYNNEI. V was clipped by 8 bases and J by 3 bases, with 4 bases between them. There are 10 residues in the CDR3. This CDR3 reads CASGDTEAFF. For the CDR3, the DNA is TGTGCCAGCGGGGACACTGAAGCTTTCTTT.

This clonotype was counted once. A read error may be the cause here, since a much bigger clone is one base away. This chain uses TRBV27 with TRBJ2-7; D perhaps matches TRBD2 (7 bases). This CDR3 spans 16 amino acids. Germline lookup yields CDR1 MNHEY and CDR2 SMNVEV (reference sequence). This CDR3 is CASSFQAGRGIYEQHF. The DNA for the CDR3 is TGTGCCAGCAGTTTCCAGGCAGGGAGGGGGATCTACGAGCAGCACTTC.

The chain recombines TRBV12-3 or TRBV12-4 with TRBJ2-1; 10 bases fit TRBD2. V lost 0 bases and J lost 5; bases outside the gene matches: 7. This CDR3 contains 17 residues. The CDR3, as DNA: TGTGCCAGCAGTTTAGCTTTCGGACTAGCGGAGGACAATGAGCAGTTCTTC. Protein sequence: CASSLAFGLAEDNEQFF.

This clonotype showed up many times. This sequence joins TRBV25-1 and TRBJ2-2; D gene uncertain. V was trimmed by 0 bases and J by 2 bases, leaving 10 bases between them. Germline-derived CDR1 and CDR2 are MGHDK and SYGVNS. The CDR3 extends over 16 amino acids. The CDR3 reads CASSEYLGHNTGELFF. CDR3 nucleotides: TGTGCCAGCAGTGAATATCTAGGGCACAACACCGGGGAGCTGTTTTTT.

This clonotype was counted a few times. The chain uses TRBV4-2 and TRBJ1-1, with a weak D call TRBD1 (6 bases). The CDR3 is 14 amino acids. V lost 1 base, J lost 5 bases, and 11 bases lay in between. In germline, CDR1 is LGHNA, CDR2 YNFKEQ. DNA of the CDR3: TGTGCCAGCAGCCAAGGGGCAGGGGCGACTGAAGCTTTCTTT. This codes for CASSQGAGATEAFF.

A word on this clonotype: Relative to the germline gene, one junction end is altered; a read error may explain this. The chain joins TRBV4-2 to TRBJ2-1; 8 bases align to TRBD2. CDR1 and CDR2 (germline): LGHNA, YNFKEQ. CDR3 size: 15 residues. The CDR3 reads CASSSSGSSYSEQFF. In DNA, the CDR3 is TGTGCCAGCAGCTCAAGCGGGAGCTCCTACAGTGAGCAGTTCTTC.

This clonotype has at least ten counts. This sequence joins TRBV7-9 and TRBJ2-3; no clear D. There are 15 residues in the CDR3. Trimming removed 0 bases from V and 0 bases from J, with 7 bases in between. CDR1 SEHNR and CDR2 FQNEAQ come from the germline V gene (reference sequence). For the CDR3, the DNA is TGTGCCAGCAGCTTAGCGCAAGGGAGCACAGATACGCAGTATTTT. Its translation is CASSLAQGSTDTQYF.

With respect to this clonotype: A much larger clone lies a single base off, so this may be a read error. This chain connects TRBV4-1 to TRBJ1-2; 7 positions agree with TRBD1. Germline CDR1 and CDR2: MGHRA and YSYEKL. The CDR3 has 15 amino acids. CDR3: CASSQVTTGQYGYAF. The DNA for the CDR3 is TGCGCCAGCAGCCAAGTTACGACAGGGCAGTATGGCTACGCCTTC.

This clonotype was counted between two and nine times. J is TRBJ2-4 and V is TRBV28; D might be TRBD2 (5 bases). Trimming left V 2 bases short and J 6 bases short, with 20 bases between. Germline lookup yields CDR1 MDHEN and CDR2 SYDVKM. The CDR3 length is 17 residues. CDR3 residues: CASSLGPFTSNGNIQYF. CDR3 coding DNA: TGTGCCAGCAGTTTAGGTCCTTTTACTAGTAACGGAAACATTCAGTACTTC.

Many counts were recorded for this clonotype. This chain joins TRBV30 and TRBJ2-3; no clear D. The V and J ends lost 4 bases and 2 bases respectively, with 13 bases between them. Germline assignment: CDR1 GTSNPN and CDR2 SVGIG (reference sequence). The CDR3 spans 14 residues. DNA for the CDR3: TGTGCCTGGACAGCGCAGATCCTCACAGATACGCAGTATTTT. Its translation is CAWTAQILTDTQYF.

This clonotype was seen only a few times. This clone may be a read error of a much larger clone one base away. The rearrangement links TRBV7-9 to TRBJ2-7; D remains unclear. The CDR3 runs to 12 residues. Germline CDR1 SEHNR, CDR2 FQNEAQ (reference sequence). With 5 bases removed from V and 2 bases from J, the gap between germline ends came to 7 bases. The CDR3 protein is CASSPEPYEQYF. The CDR3, as DNA: TGTGCCAGCAGCCCCGAGCCCTACGAGCAGTACTTC.